Listed here is a single T cell receptor beta chain. Methods used by the authors: Reference gene primer amplification in the assay estimated nucleated cell counts. The protocol was immunoSEQ multiplex PCR, while the TCRdb copy is restricted to in-frame clones and leaves out a portion. V, J and clone size reflect that table, while D and trimming were determined from the DNA. The table has over 110,000 clones, approximately 80% seen once; the top ten hold 3% to 4.5%. Each participant's cohort was designated according to participant-reported clinical history. The data stem from a study of blood T cell repertoires in COVID-19. About the research overall: There were acute and convalescent COVID-19 samples, and they came from the United States, Italy and Spain.

The sample comprised PBMCs or T cells enriched from blood (not recorded which). This clonotype was obtained from a man aged 50 to 59 in a cohort exposed to, infected with or recovered from COVID-19 (not recorded which).

The CDR3 coding sequence is TGCGCCAGCAGCCAAGCCCGGGTACAGAGGGTCACTGAAGCTTTCTTT. This codes for CASSQARVQRVTEAFF. The chain has TRBV4-3 and TRBJ1-1, with no clear D. V was trimmed by 1 base and J by 4 bases, leaving 16 bases between them. The CDR3 loop spans 16 amino acids. Germline V gene data show CDR1 as LGHNA and CDR2 as YSLEER.